The 13 T cell receptor beta chains listed next were all sequenced from one sample in a study of cytomegalovirus exposure and HLA in healthy donors. Primers: 60 Vbeta forward and 13 Jbeta reverse. The protocol was immunoSEQ multiplex PCR, while the TCRdb copy is restricted to in-frame clones and leaves out a portion. The sample holds about 300,000 clones, roughly 90% seen once. The source material was PBMCs. These receptors all stem from a man aged 35 to 55 in good health and CMV-seropositive.

This chain joins TRBV5-5 and TRBJ1-2; 7 bases are shared with TRBD1. The ends lost 4 bases at V and 4 bases at J; junction bases unmatched: 7. This CDR3 contains 14 residues. CDR1 is SGHKS, CDR2 YYEKEE, per germline (reference sequence). The CDR3 region is CASSLTGDRYGYTF. The CDR3, as DNA: TGTGCCAGCAGCCTCACAGGGGATCGCTATGGCTACACCTTC.

The V call is TRBV5-1, the J call TRBJ2-1; 8 nucleotides align to TRBD2. Germline lookup yields CDR1 SGHRS and CDR2 YFSETQ. Trimming removed 4 bases from V and 4 bases from J; junction bases left unmatched: 10. The CDR3 sequence is 16 residues long. The CDR3 bases are TGCGCCAGCAGCCATCTAGCGGGTCAACTTTACAATGAGCAGTTCTTC. Its translation: CASSHLAGQLYNEQFF.

In this sample, this clone turned up a few times. V is TRBV19 and J is TRBJ1-1, with D tentatively TRBD1 (5 bases). The CDR3 extends over 15 amino acids. Germline V lookup: CDR1 LNHDA, CDR2 SQIVND (reference sequence). V gave up 4 bases and J gave up 0 bases, with 12 bases separating them. CDR3 DNA: TGTGCCAGTAGTACCCCGGGGGTGGTGAACACTGAAGCTTTCTTT. It translates to CASSTPGVVNTEAFF.

This clone was observed once. This chain uses TRBV15 with TRBJ1-4; TRBD1 might be the D (5 bases). Trimming left V 1 base short and J 7 bases short, with 16 bases between. This CDR3 comprises 16 residues. Germline V CDR1 and CDR2: LNHNV, YYDKDF (reference sequence). The CDR3 loop is CATSRGRGEGSEKLFF. The CDR3 coding sequence is TGTGCCACCAGCAGAGGTCGGGGGGAAGGGAGTGAAAAACTGTTTTTT.

The rearrangement joins TRBV19 to TRBJ1-1; 7 bases are a match to TRBD1. Germline CDR1 and CDR2: LNHDA and SQIVND (reference sequence). The CDR3 spans 18 residues. The junction had 17 bases not matched to a gene; V was cut back by 4 bases and J by 3 bases. CDR3 protein: CASSTHIVRGPVDTEAFF. Here the CDR3 DNA reads TGTGCCAGTAGTACCCACATTGTGAGGGGGCCTGTGGACACTGAAGCTTTCTTT.

The chain carries TRBV29-1 and TRBJ1-2; D may be TRBD1 (5 bases). This CDR3 spans 15 amino acids. Germline CDR1 and CDR2: SQVTM and ANQGSEA. Deletions cut 7 bases from V and 4 bases from J, with 22 bases between. The CDR3 is CSGGEQAAIPYGYTF. In DNA form, the CDR3 reads TGCAGCGGGGGGGAACAGGCCGCGATCCCCTATGGCTACACCTTC.

This CDR3 is CASSESGTGAEAFF. The CDR3 bases are TGTGCCAGCAGTGAATCGGGGACAGGGGCTGAAGCTTTCTTT. V gene TRBV6-1 combines with J gene TRBJ1-1; 10 nucleotides match TRBD1. Trimming removed 2 bases from V and 6 bases from J; junction bases left unmatched: 3. The CDR3 sequence is 14 residues long. The germline gives CDR1 MNHNS, CDR2 SASEGT.

In the case of this clone: Other DNA sequences in the sample encode the same CDR3. CDR3: CASSLSGGSYEQYF. For the CDR3, the DNA is TGTGCCAGCAGTTTAAGCGGCGGGAGCTACGAGCAGTACTTC. The rearrangement joins TRBV27 to TRBJ2-7; TRBD2 agrees at 7 bases. Germline V gives CDR1 MNHEY, CDR2 SMNVEV (reference sequence). The ends lost 2 bases at V and 3 bases at J; junction bases unmatched: 4. This CDR3 has 14 residues.

The gene calls are TRBV28 and TRBJ2-7; no clear D gene. Germline lookup yields CDR1 MDHEN and CDR2 SYDVKM. Deletions cut 6 bases from V and 3 bases from J, with 15 bases between. CDR3 length equals 14 residues. This CDR3 reads CASRVGRRLYEQYF. The CDR3 coding sequence is TGTGCCAGCAGAGTGGGCAGGCGCCTCTACGAGCAGTACTTC.

The V and J genes are TRBV18 and TRBJ2-7; perhaps TRBD1 as D (6 bases). The germline CDR1 and CDR2 sequences are KGHSH and LQKENI. The V end lost 5 bases, the J end lost 4 bases, and 15 bases lay between the germline ends. The CDR3 contains 14 residues. The CDR3 loop is CASSTRLQGYEQYF. The CDR3 DNA reads as TGTGCCAGCTCAACCAGATTACAGGGTTACGAGCAGTACTTC.

The chain employs TRBV9 and TRBJ2-1, with 8 bases that match TRBD2. After removal of 6 bases from V and 3 bases from J, the junction contained 5 bases not matched to a gene. This CDR3 spans 14 amino acids. In germline, CDR1 is SGDLS, CDR2 YYNGEE. The CDR3 DNA reads as TGTGCCAGCAACCCGACTAGCGACTACAATGAGCAGTTCTTC. Encoded protein: CASNPTSDYNEQFF.

The V and J genes are TRBV9 and TRBJ2-7; TRBD1 agrees at 7 bases. CDR3 size: 15 residues. V gave up 2 bases and J gave up 2 bases; unmatched junction bases: 7. Germline loops: CDR1 SGDLS, CDR2 YYNGEE. As DNA, the CDR3 is TGTGCCAGCAGCGTCTCCGGGACAGCGACCTACGAGCAGTACTTC. It codes for CASSVSGTATYEQYF.

The rearrangement links TRBV19 to TRBJ2-3; 8 bases fit TRBD2. Germline CDR1 reads LNHDA; CDR2 reads SQIVND (reference sequence). This CDR3 has 14 amino acids. Trimming removed 1 base from V and 6 bases from J; junction bases left unmatched: 3. The CDR3 reads CASSIVSGADTQYF. The CDR3 nucleotides are TGTGCCAGTAGTATAGTTAGCGGGGCTGATACGCAGTATTTT.